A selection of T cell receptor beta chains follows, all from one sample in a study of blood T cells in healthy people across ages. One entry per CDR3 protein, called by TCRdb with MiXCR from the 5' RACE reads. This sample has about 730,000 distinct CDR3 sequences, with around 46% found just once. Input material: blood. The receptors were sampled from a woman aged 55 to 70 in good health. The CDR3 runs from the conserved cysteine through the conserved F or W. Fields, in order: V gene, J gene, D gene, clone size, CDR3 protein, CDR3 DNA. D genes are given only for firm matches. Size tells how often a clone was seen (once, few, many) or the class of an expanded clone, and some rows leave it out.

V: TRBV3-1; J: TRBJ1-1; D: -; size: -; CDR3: CASSLIGTEAFF; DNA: TGTGCCAGCAGCCTCATTGGCACTGAAGCTTTCTTT
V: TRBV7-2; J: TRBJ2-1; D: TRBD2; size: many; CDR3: CASSLVGTSGGSTTYNEQFF; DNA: TGTGCCAGCAGCTTAGTGGGGACTAGCGGGGGGTCCACCACCTACAATGAGCAGTTCTTC
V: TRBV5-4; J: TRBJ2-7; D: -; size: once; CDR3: CASSLNGPSQFNGDELYF; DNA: TGTGCCAGCAGCTTGAACGGACCATCACAATTTAATGGGGACGAGCTGTACTTC
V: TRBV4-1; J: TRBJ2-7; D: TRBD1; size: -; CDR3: CASSQAFDRGQREQYF; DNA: TGCGCCAGCAGCCAAGCTTTTGACAGGGGGCAGAGAGAGCAGTACTTC
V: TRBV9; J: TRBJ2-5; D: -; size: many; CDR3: CASSVEGQGQTQYF; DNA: TGTGCCAGCAGCGTAGAAGGGCAGGGCCAGACCCAGTACTTC
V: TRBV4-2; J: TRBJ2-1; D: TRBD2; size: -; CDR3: CASSQDVAGGDNGQFF; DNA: TGTGCCAGCAGCCAAGACGTCGCGGGGGGCGACAATGGGCAGTTCTTC
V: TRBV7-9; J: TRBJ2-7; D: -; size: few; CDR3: CASSSSVPTGQYF; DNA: TGTGCCAGCAGCTCCTCCGTCCCGACGGGGCAGTACTTC
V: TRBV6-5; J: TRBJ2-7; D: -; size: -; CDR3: CASSKDWNDEQYF; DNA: TGTGCCAGCAGTAAGGACTGGAACGACGAGCAGTACTTC
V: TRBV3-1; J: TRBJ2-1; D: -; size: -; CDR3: CASSQVTEAGTQFF; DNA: TGTGCCAGCAGCCAAGTAACCGAGGCGGGGACCCAGTTCTTC
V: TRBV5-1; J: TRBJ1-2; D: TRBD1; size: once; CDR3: CASSPGGGQGPSYGYTF; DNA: TGCGCCAGCAGCCCAGGCGGGGGACAGGGGCCGAGCTATGGCTACACCTTC
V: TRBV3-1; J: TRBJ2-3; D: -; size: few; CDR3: CASSQRGGTDTQYF; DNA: TGTGCCAGCAGCCAAAGGGGCGGCACAGATACGCAGTATTTT
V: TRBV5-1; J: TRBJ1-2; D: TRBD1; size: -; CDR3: CASSPYGQGNYGYTF; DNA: TGCGCCAGCAGCCCATATGGACAGGGTAACTATGGCTACACCTTC
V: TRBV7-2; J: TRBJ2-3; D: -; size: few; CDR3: CASSTQGGDTQYF; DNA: TGTGCCAGCAGTACACAGGGAGGGGATACGCAGTATTTT
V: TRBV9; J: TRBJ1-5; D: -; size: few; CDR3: CASSGGGQGVFQPQHF; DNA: TGTGCCAGCAGCGGAGGGGGGCAGGGTGTTTTTCAGCCCCAGCATTTT
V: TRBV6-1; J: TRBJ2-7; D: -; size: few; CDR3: CASVHFGLTDEEQYF; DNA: TGTGCCAGTGTCCACTTCGGACTAACAGATGAAGAGCAGTACTTC
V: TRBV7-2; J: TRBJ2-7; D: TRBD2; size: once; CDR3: CASSLRLAGDPPYEQYF; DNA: TGTGCCAGCAGCTTACGGCTAGCGGGAGATCCCCCCTACGAGCAGTACTTC
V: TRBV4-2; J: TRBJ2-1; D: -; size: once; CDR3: CASSQESTSSYNEQFF; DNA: TGTGCCAGCAGCCAAGAAAGCACTAGCTCCTACAATGAGCAGTTCTTC
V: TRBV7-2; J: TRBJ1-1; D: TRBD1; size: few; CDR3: CASSQMGQGNTEAFF; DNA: TGTGCCAGCAGCCAAATGGGACAGGGGAACACTGAAGCTTTCTTT
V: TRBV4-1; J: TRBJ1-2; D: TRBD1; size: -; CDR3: CASSQGDRTIGGYTF; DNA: TGCGCCAGCAGCCAAGGGGACAGGACCATAGGCGGCTACACCTTC
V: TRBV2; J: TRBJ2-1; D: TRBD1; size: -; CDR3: CAGSKMTGGLFF; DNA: TGTGCCGGCTCAAAAATGACAGGGGGTTTGTTCTTC
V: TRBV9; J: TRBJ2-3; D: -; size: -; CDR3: CASNPNAPGDTQYF; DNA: TGTGCCAGCAACCCCAACGCCCCCGGCGATACGCAGTATTTT
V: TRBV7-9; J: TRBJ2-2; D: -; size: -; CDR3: CASSVGVDGELFF; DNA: TGTGCCAGCAGCGTTGGTGTAGACGGGGAGCTGTTTTTT
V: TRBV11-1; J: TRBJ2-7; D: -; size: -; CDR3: CASSYGGGDYEQYF; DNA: TGTGCCAGCAGCTATGGGGGTGGAGACTACGAGCAGTACTTC
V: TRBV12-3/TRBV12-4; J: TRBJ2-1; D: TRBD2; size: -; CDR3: CASISSGGAYNEQFF; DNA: TGTGCCAGCATTTCTAGCGGGGGGGCATACAATGAGCAGTTCTTC
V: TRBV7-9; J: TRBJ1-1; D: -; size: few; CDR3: CASSGDMNTEAFF; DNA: TGTGCCAGCAGCGGGGACATGAACACTGAAGCTTTCTTT
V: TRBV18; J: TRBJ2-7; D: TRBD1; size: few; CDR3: CASSQGAPAYEQYF; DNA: TGTGCCAGCTCACAGGGGGCGCCGGCCTACGAGCAGTACTTC
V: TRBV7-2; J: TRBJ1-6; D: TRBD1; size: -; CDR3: CASSFGQGVRYNSPLHF; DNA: TGTGCCAGCAGCTTTGGACAGGGCGTGAGATATAATTCACCCCTCCACTTT
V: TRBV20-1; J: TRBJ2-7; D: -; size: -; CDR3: CSARGPESSYNEQYF; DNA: TGCAGTGCTAGAGGGCCAGAAAGCTCCTACAATGAGCAGTACTTC
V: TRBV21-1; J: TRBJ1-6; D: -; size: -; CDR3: CASSKGQGSPPPLHF; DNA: TGTGCCAGCAGCAAAGGACAGGGCTCCCCTCCACCCCTCCACTTT
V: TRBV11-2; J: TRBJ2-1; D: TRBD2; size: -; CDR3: CARSSRPGGLNNEQFF; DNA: TGTGCCCGCAGCTCAAGGCCGGGGGGACTCAACAATGAGCAGTTCTTC
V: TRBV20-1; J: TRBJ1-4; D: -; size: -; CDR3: CSASSGTWTNEKLFF; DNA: TGCAGTGCTAGTTCGGGGACATGGACTAATGAAAAACTGTTTTTT
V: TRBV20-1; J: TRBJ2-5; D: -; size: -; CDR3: CSVRGMGLQETQYF; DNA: TGCAGTGTTAGGGGAATGGGACTCCAAGAGACCCAGTACTTC
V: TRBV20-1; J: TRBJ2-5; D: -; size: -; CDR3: CSASWAGDLGKTQYF; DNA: TGCAGTGCTAGTTGGGCGGGTGATTTAGGGAAGACCCAGTACTTC
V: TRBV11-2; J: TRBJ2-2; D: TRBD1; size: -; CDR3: CASSLGTANTGELFF; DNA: TGTGCCAGCAGTTTGGGGACAGCGAACACCGGGGAGCTGTTTTTT
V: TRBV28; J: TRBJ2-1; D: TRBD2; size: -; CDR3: CASSGLTSGAYNEQFF; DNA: TGTGCCAGCAGTGGACTGACTAGCGGGGCCTACAATGAGCAGTTCTTC
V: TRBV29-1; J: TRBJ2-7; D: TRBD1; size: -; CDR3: CSVRDRGFDNEQYF; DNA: TGCAGCGTGCGTGACAGGGGGTTTGACAATGAGCAGTACTTC
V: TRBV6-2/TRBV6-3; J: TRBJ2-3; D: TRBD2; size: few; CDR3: CASSLSGMADTLYF; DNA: TGTGCCAGCAGTCTTAGCGGGATGGCCGATACGCTGTATTTT
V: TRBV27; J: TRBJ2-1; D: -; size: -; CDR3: CASCARRGNEQFF; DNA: TGTGCCAGCTGCGCTCGGAGGGGCAATGAGCAGTTCTTC
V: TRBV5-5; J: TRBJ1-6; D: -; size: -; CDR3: CASSLGGSSNSPLHF; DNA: TGTGCCAGCAGCTTGGGGGGAAGTTCGAATTCACCCCTCCACTTT
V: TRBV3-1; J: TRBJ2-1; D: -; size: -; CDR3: CASSQERLAGDHNEQFF; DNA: TGTGCCAGCAGCCAAGAGAGGTTGGCAGGGGACCACAATGAGCAGTTCTTC
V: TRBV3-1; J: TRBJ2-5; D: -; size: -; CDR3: CASSPTLGALKETQYF; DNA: TGTGCCAGCAGCCCGACCCTCGGGGCACTTAAAGAGACCCAGTACTTC
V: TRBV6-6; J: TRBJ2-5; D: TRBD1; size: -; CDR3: CASRPGQDQETQYF; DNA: TGTGCCAGCAGGCCGGGACAGGACCAAGAGACCCAGTACTTC
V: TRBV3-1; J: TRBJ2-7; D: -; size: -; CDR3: CASSPIKTTYLSYEQYF; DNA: TGTGCCAGCAGCCCGATAAAGACTACGTATCTCTCCTACGAGCAGTACTTC
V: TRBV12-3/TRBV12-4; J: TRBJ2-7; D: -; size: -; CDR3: CASRGDPYYEQYF; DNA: TGTGCCAGCAGAGGGGACCCCTACTACGAGCAGTACTTC
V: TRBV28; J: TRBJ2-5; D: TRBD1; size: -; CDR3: CASSLTAGTGGETQYF; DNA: TGTGCCAGCAGTTTAACGGCAGGGACAGGGGGAGAGACCCAGTACTTC
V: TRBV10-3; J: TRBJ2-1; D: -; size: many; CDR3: CAISDLTRGGNEQFF; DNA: TGTGCCATCAGTGACCTCACCCGGGGAGGCAATGAGCAGTTCTTC
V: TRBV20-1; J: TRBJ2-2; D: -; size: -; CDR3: CSAAGGSNTGELFF; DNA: TGCAGTGCGGCTGGGGGCTCGAACACCGGGGAGCTGTTTTTT
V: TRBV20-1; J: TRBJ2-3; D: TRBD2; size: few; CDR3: CSARSGGGADTQYF; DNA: TGCAGTGCTAGGAGCGGGGGAGGTGCAGATACGCAGTATTTT
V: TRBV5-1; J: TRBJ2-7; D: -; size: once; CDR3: CASSSEQDRYEQYF; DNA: TGCGCCAGCAGCTCGGAACAGGACCGTTACGAGCAGTACTTC
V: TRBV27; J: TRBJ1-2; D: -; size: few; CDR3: CASSPGSGVFNYGYTF; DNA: TGTGCCAGCAGTCCCGGCTCTGGGGTATTCAACTATGGCTACACCTTC
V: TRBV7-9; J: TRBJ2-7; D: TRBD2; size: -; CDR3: CASSPPRGVSEQYF; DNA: TGTGCCAGCAGCCCCCCCCGGGGGGTTAGCGAGCAGTACTTC
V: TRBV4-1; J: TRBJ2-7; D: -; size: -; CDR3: CASSQGGGNSYEQYF; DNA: TGCGCCAGCAGCCAAGGTGGGGGGAACTCCTACGAGCAGTACTTC
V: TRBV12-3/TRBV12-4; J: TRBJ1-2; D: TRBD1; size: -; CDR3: CASSPQGLPDYGYTF; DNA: TGTGCCAGCAGTCCACAGGGGTTACCTGATTATGGCTACACCTTC
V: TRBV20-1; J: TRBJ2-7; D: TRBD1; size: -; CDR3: CSTIRGPDEQYF; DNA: TGCAGTACCATAAGGGGGCCGGACGAGCAGTACTTC
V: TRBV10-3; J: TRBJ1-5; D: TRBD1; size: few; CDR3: CAISGTGDSNQPQHF; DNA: TGTGCCATCAGTGGGACAGGGGATAGCAATCAGCCCCAGCATTTT
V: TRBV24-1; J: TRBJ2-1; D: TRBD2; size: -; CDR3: CATEIAGEGEQFF; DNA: TGTGCCACCGAGATTGCGGGAGAGGGAGAGCAGTTCTTC
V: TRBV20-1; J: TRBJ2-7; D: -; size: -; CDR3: CSAPAQGYEQYF; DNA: TGCAGTGCTCCTGCACAGGGTTACGAGCAGTACTTC
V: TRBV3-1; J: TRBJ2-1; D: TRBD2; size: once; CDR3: CASSHTSGGRQFF; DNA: TGTGCCAGCAGCCATACTAGCGGGGGCCGGCAGTTCTTC
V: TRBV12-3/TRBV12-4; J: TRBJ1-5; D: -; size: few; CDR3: CASGTFSNQPQHF; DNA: TGTGCCAGTGGGACATTTAGCAATCAGCCCCAGCATTTT
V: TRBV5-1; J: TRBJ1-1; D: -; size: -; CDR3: CASSLEGQQTPEAFF; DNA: TGCGCCAGCAGCTTAGAAGGACAGCAGACCCCCGAAGCTTTCTTT